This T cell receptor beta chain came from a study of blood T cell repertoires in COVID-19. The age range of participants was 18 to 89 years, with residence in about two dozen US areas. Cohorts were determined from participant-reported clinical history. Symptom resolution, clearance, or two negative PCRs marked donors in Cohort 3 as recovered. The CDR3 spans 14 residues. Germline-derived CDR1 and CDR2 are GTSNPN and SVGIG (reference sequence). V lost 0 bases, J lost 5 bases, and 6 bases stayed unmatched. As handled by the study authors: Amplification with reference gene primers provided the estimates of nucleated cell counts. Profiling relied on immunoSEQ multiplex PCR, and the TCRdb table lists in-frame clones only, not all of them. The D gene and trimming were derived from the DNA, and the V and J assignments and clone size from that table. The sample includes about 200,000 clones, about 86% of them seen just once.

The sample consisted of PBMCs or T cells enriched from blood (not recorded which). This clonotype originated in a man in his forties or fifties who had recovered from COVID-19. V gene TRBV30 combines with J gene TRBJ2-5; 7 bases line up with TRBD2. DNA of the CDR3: TGTGCCTGGAGTGTGGGGGGGAGGATTGAGACCCAGTACTTC. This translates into CAWSVGGRIETQYF.